This entry lists 5 T cell receptor beta chains sequenced from one sample in a study of cytomegalovirus exposure and HLA in healthy donors. Use of 60 Vbeta and 13 Jbeta primers characterized the PCR. Sequenced by immunoSEQ multiplex PCR; TCRdb stores in-frame clones only, minus some. This sample contains 45,000 to 55,000 clones. Sequenced: PBMCs. Receptor source: a woman between 45 and 65 years old in good health and CMV-seropositive.

This chain joins TRBV5-4 and TRBJ2-7, with a possible D match to TRBD1 (6 bases). Germline V gives CDR1 SGHNT, CDR2 YYREEE (reference sequence). V was trimmed by 3 bases and J by 5 bases, leaving 15 bases between them. The CDR3 has 14 residues. As DNA, the CDR3 is TGTGCCAGCAGCTCCCCTTCGACAGGCCACGAGCAGTACTTC. This translates into CASSSPSTGHEQYF.

V is TRBV11-2 and J is TRBJ2-5; D possibly corresponds to TRBD2 (5 bases). Trimming stripped 0 bases from V and 2 bases from J, with 13 bases between. Germline loops: CDR1 SGHAT, CDR2 FQNNGV. CDR3 size: 16 residues. The CDR3 nucleotides read TGTGCCAGCAGCTTAGAAGGCCTAGCATATCAAGAGACCCAGTACTTC. As protein: CASSLEGLAYQETQYF.

The gene calls are TRBV5-8 and TRBJ1-1; 8 bases are shared with TRBD1. The germline gives CDR1 SGHTS, CDR2 YDEGEE. J gave up 4 bases and V 0 bases, and 2 bases lay outside the gene matches. The CDR3 runs to 14 residues. Here the CDR3 DNA reads TGTGCCAGCAGCTTGGAGGGACAGGTCACTGAAGCTTTCTTT. This codes for CASSLEGQVTEAFF. The full variable domain, in which reference TRBV5-8 and TRBJ1-1 provide the parts outside the CDR3, is EAGVTQSPTHLIKTRGQQATLRCSPISGHTSVYWYQQALGLGLQFLLWYDEGEERNRGNFPPRFSGRQFPNYSSELNVNALELEDSALYLCASSLEGQVTEAFFGQGTRLTVV.

CDR3 bases: TGTGCTAGTGGTTTCGGACAGGGGGTCGCTGAAGCTTTCTTT. Translating it yields CASGFGQGVAEAFF. The chain combines TRBV12-5 with TRBJ1-1, with 10 bases that match TRBD1. Per the germline V gene, CDR1 is LGHNT and CDR2 is FRNRAP. The CDR3 runs 14 residues. V was pared by 3 bases and J by 6 bases, with 4 bases of the junction left unmatched.

The rearrangement links TRBV18 to TRBJ1-2; 8 positions match TRBD1. The germline CDR1 and CDR2 sequences are KGHSH and LQKENI. The V gene end was trimmed by 1 base and the J gene end by 6 bases; junction bases not matched to a gene: 7. This CDR3 has 15 amino acids. The CDR3 coding sequence is TGTGCCAGCTCACCACTTGGACAGGGTGAGGATGGCTACACCTTC. Protein sequence: CASSPLGQGEDGYTF.